This T cell receptor beta chain is drawn from a study of beta chain features in type 1 diabetes. Study-wide findings and caveats: TCRB CDR3s from Type 1 diabetes patients were moderately but significantly shorter in all four CD4+ subsets. There was no resolution here of whether HLA type influences TCRB rearrangement.

For this clone: Its antigen remains unidentified.

Per the germline V gene, CDR1 is SGHNT and CDR2 is YENEEA. This CDR3 has 15 amino acids. V lost 7 bases and J lost 7; bases outside the gene matches: 10. Of the isolated RNA, all was reverse transcribed, and so the sequenced material was expressed TCRB transcripts. Each sample of naive, central memory or regulatory T cells had, on average, approximately 3.5 million reads. Generated by immunoSEQ multiplex PCR, the TCRdb table keeps only in-frame clones and is missing some. The sample yields about 370,000 clones, around a tenth seen once. The rearrangement joins TRBV11-3 to TRBJ2-1; TRBD2 matches at 10 bases. The sample comprised central memory CD4+ T cells from blood. The clonotype comes from a man aged 30 to 45 with type 1 diabetes. This chain's CDR3 is CASTLSGRASNEQFF. CDR3 DNA sequence: TGTGCCAGCACTCTGAGCGGGAGGGCCTCGAATGAGCAGTTCTTC.